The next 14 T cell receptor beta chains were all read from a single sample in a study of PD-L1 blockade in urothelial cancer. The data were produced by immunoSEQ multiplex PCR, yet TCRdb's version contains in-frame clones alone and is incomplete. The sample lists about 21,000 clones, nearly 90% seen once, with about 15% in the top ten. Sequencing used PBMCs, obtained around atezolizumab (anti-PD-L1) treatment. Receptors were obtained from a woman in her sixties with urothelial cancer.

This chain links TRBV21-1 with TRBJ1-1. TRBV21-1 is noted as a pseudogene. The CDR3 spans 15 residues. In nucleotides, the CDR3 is TGTGCCAGCAGCGCTCCTGCGGGGGCGAACACTGAAGCTTTCTTT. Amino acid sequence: CASSAPAGANTEAFF.

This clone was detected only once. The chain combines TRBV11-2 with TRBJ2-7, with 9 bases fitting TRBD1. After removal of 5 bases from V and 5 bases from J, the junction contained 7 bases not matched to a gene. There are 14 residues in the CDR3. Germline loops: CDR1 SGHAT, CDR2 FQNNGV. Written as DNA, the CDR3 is TGTGCCAGCAGCCTTGGGACAGGGTCCCACGAGCAGTACTTC. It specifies CASSLGTGSHEQYF.

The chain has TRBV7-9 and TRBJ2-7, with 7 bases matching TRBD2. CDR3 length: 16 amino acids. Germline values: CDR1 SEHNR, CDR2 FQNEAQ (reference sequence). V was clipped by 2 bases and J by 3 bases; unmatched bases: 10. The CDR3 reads CASSLPVGLGDYEQYF. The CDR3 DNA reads TGTGCCAGCAGCTTACCCGTCGGACTAGGGGACTACGAGCAGTACTTC.

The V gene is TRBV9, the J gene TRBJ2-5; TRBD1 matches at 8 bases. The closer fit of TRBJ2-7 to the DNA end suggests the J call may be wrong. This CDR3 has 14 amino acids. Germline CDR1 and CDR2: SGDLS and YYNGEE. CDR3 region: CASSATTGENEQYF. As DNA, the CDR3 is TGTGCCAGCAGCGCCACGACAGGGGAGAACGAGCAGTACTTC.

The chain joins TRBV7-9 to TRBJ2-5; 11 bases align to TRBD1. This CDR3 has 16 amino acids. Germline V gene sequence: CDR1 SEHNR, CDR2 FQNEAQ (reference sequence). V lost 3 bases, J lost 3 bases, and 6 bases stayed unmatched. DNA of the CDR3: TGTGCCAGCAGCTTGATCGGGACAGGGGGAAAAGAGACCCAGTACTTC. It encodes CASSLIGTGGKETQYF.

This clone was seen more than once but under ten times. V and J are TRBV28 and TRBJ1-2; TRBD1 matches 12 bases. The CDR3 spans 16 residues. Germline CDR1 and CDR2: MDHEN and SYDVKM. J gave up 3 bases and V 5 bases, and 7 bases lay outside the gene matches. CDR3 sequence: CASSIPGQGADYGYTF. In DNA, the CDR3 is TGTGCCAGCAGTATCCCGGGACAGGGGGCCGACTATGGCTACACCTTC.

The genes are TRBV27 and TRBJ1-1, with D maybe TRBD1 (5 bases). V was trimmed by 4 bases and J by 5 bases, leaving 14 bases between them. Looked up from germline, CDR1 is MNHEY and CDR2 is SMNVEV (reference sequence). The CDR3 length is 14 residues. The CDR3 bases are TGTGCCAGCAGTTGGGAGGGGTCGGGAACTGAAGCTTTCTTT. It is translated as CASSWEGSGTEAFF.

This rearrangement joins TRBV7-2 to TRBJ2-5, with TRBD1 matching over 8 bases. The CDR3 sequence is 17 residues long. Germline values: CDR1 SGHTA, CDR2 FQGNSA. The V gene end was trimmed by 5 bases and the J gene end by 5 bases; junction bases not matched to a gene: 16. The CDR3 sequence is CASSRLHGQGSGETQYF. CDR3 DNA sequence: TGTGCCAGCAGCAGACTCCACGGACAGGGCTCTGGGGAGACCCAGTACTTC.

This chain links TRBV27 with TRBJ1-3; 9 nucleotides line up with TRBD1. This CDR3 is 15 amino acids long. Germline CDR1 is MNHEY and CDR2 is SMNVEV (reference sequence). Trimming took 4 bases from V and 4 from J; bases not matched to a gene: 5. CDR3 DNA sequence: TGTGCCAGCAGTTGGGGACAGGGTTCGGGAAACACCATATATTTT. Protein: CASSWGQGSGNTIYF.

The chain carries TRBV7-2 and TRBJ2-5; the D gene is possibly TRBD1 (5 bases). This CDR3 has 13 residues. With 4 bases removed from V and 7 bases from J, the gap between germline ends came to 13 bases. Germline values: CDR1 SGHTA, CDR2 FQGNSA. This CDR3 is CASSSGSAWTQYF. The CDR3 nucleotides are TGTGCCAGCAGCTCAGGGTCGGCGTGGACCCAGTACTTC. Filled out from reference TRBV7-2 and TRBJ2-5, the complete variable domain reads GAGVSQSPSNKVTEKGKDVELRCDPISGHTALYWYRQSLGQGLEFLIYFQGNSAPDKSGLPSDRFSAERTGGSVSTLTIQRTQQEDSAVYLCASSSGSAWTQYFGPGTRLLVL.

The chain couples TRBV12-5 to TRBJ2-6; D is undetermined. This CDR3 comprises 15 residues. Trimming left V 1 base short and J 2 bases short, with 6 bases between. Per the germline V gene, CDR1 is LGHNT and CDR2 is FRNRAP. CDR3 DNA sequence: TGTGCTAGTGGTTTGGGTACAGCTGGGGCCAACGTCCTGACTTTC. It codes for CASGLGTAGANVLTF.

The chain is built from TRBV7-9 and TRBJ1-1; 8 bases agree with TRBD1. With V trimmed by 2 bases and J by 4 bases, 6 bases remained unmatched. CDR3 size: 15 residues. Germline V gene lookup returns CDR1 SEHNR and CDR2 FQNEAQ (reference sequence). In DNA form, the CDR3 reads TGTGCCAGCAGCTTATATACAGGGGGAGGCACTGAAGCTTTCTTT. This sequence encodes CASSLYTGGGTEAFF.

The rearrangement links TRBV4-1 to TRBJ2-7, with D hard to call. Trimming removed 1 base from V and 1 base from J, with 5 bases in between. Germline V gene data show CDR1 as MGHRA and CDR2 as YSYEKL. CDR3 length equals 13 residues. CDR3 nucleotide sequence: TGCGCCAGCAGCCAAGTATTTTCCTACGAGCAGTACTTC. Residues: CASSQVFSYEQYF.

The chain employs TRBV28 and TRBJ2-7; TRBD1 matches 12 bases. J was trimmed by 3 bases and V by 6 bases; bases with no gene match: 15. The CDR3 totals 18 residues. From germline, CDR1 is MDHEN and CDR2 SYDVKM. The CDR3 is CASRRSGTGGLRGYEQYF. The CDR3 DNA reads TGTGCCAGCAGACGATCGGGGACAGGGGGCTTGAGAGGCTACGAGCAGTACTTC. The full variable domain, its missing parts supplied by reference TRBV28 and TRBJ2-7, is DVKVTQSSRYLVKRTGEKVFLECVQDMDHENMFWYRQDPGLGLRLIYFSYDVKMKEKGDIPEGYSVSREKKERFSLILESASTNQTSMYLCASRRSGTGGLRGYEQYFGPGTRLTVT.